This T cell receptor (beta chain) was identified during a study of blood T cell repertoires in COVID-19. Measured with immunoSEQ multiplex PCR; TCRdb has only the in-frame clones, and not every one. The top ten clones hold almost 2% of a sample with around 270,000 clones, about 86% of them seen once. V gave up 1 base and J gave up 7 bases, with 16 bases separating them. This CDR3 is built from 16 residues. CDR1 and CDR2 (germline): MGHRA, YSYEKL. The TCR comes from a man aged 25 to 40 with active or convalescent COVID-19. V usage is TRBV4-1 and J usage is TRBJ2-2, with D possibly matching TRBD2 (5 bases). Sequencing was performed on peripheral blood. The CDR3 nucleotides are TGCGCCAGCAGCCAAGTAGTTAGCGCTAGCCTCGGGGAGCTGTTTTTT. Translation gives CASSQVVSASLGELFF.